This TCR beta chain was recorded in a study of CD8+ T cells in alopecia areata. This clone was seen a few times. Its specificity is unknown. It was from alopecia areata patients that lesional scalp punch biopsies and peripheral blood were collected. The researchers isolated CD4+ and CD8+ T cells from PBMCs by sorting. Once RNA had been extracted, it was reverse transcribed into cDNA to act as the sequencing template. Assay used: immunoSEQ multiplex PCR; TCRdb lists only in-frame clones, some missing. The table records 220,000 or so clones, approximately 52% of them present only once. This CDR3 comprises 18 residues. Trimming removed 4 bases from V and 3 bases from J; junction bases left unmatched: 12. Germline V gene lookup returns CDR1 SGHRS and CDR2 YFSETQ. Points from the study as a whole: TCR sharing was clearer in mice than between patients, perhaps partly owing to patient HLA diversity.

The origin of this receptor is a human donor with alopecia areata. The chain links TRBV5-1 to TRBJ2-1; TRBD2 agrees at 11 bases. Sequencing used CD4+ T cells sorted from blood, obtained at week 0. The CDR3 reads CASSPWGELAGGYNEQFF. CDR3 nucleotides: TGCGCCAGCAGCCCCTGGGGTGAGCTAGCGGGAGGCTACAATGAGCAGTTCTTC.